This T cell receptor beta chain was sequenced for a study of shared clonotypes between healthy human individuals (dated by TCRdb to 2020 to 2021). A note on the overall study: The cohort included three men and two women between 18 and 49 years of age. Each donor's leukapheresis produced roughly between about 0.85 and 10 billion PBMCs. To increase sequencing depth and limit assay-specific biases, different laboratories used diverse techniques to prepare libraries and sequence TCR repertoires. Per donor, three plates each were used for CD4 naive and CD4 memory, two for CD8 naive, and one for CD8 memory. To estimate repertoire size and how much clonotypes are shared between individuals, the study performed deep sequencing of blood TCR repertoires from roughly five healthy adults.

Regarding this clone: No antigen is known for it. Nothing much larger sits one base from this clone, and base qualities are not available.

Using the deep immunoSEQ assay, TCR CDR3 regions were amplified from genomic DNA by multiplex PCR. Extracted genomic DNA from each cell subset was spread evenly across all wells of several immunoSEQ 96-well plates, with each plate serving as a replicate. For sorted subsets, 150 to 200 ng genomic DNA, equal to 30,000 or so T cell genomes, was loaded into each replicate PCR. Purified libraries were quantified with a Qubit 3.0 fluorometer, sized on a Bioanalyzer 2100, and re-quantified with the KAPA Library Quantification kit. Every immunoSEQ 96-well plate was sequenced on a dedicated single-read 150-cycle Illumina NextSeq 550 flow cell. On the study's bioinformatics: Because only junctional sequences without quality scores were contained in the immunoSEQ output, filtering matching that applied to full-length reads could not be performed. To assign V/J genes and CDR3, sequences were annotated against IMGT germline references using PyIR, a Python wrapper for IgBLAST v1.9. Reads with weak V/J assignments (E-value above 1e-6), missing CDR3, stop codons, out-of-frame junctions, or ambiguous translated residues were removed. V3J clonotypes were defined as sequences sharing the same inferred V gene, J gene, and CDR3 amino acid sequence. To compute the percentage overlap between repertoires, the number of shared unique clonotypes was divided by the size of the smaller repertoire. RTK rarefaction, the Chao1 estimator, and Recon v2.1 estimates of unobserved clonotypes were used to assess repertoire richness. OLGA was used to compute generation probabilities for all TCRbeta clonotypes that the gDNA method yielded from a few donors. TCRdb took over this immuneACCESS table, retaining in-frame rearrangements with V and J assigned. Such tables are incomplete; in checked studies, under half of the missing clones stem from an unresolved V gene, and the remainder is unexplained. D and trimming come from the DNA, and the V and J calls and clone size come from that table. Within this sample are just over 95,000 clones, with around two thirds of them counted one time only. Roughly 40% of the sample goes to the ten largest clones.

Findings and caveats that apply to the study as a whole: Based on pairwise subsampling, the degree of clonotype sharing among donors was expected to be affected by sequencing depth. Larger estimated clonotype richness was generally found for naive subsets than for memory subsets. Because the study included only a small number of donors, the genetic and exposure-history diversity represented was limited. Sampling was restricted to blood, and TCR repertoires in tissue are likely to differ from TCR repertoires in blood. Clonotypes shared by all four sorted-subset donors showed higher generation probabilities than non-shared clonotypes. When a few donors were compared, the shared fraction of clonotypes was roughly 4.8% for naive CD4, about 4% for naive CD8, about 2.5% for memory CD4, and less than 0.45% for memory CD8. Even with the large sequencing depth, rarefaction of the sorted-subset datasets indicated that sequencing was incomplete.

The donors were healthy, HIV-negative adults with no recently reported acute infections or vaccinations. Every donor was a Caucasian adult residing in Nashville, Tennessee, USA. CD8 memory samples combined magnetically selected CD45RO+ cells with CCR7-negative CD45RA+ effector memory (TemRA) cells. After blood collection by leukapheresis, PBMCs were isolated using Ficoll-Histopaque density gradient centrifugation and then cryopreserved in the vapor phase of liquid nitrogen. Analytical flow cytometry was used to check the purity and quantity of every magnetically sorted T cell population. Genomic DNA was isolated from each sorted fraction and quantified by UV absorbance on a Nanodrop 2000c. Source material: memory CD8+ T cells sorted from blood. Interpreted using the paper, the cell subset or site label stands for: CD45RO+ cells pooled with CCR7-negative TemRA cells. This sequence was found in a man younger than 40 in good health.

The CDR3 region: CASSLAPGGSVRWNEKLFF. The nucleotide sequence is TGTGCCAGCAGCTTAGCGCCTGGGGGGTCGGTGCGATGGAATGAAAAACTGTTTTTT. The sequence joins TRBV7-8 to TRBJ1-4, and TRBD1 may be the D gene, going by 5 matching bases. V is shortened by 0 bases, J by 5 bases, and the region joining them spans 22 bases. Taken from the germline V gene, the CDR1 and CDR2 loops are SGHVS and FQNEAQ. From its cysteine to its phenylalanine, the CDR3 spans 19 amino acids. Of all the DNA, just the CDR3 is kept, 57 bases in frame from base 1.